The sample holds a few counts of the clone carrying this TCR beta chain. The antigen is unknown. CDR3 length: 15 residues. Germline-derived CDR1 and CDR2 are SGHAT and FQNNGV. The J segment lost 2 bases and the V segment lost 2 bases, leaving 6 bases of the junction unmatched. There were TCR beta CDR3 regions amplified from RNA transcripts. Carried out on the TCR CDR3, a first-round RT-PCR used the HTBI primer set. TCRdb re-called the multiplex PCR reads with MiXCR, one entry per CDR3 protein. The data hold approximately 520,000 distinct CDR3 sequences, with around 21% observed a single time. The sample belongs to a study of T cells in Graves' hyperthyroidism and ophthalmopathy. Study as a whole: Peripheral blood draws took place at initial diagnosis, ahead of any treatment.

The study's findings and limits: The model's output predicted ophthalmopathy at a median of 6.5 months prior to onset. The blood repertoire included most of the expanded thyroid clonotypes above 0.001. Through a model of 13 V-J features, ophthalmopathy was separated from stable hyperthyroidism.

Sequencing input: blood. This receptor was obtained from a man between 18 and 35 years old with Graves' hyperthyroidism. The genes are TRBV11-2 and TRBJ2-7; TRBD1 agrees at 7 bases. The CDR3 nucleotides are TGTGCCAGCAGCTTACGGACAGGCCTTCCCTACGAGCAGTACTTC. Translating gives CASSLRTGLPYEQYF.